The next 18 T cell receptor beta chains were all read from a single sample in a study of blood T cell repertoires in COVID-19. Generated by immunoSEQ multiplex PCR, the TCRdb table keeps only in-frame clones and is missing some. The sample has 150,000 to 200,000 clones; around 85% are singletons. Sequenced sample: peripheral blood. The receptors here all came from a human donor with acute or convalescent COVID-19. The donor label of this sample is uncertain.

This sequence joins TRBV12-3 or TRBV12-4 and TRBJ1-1, with D possibly matching TRBD1 (6 bases). V dropped 5 bases and J dropped 11 bases, with 18 bases sitting between them. CDR3 length: 13 amino acids. In DNA, the CDR3 is TGTGCCAGCAGTCTTAAGGGGGGGGTCGGGGCTTTCTTT. Its protein product is CASSLKGGVGAFF.

The rearrangement joins TRBV19 to TRBJ1-2; TRBD1 matches at 8 bases. Germline V lookup: CDR1 LNHDA, CDR2 SQIVND (reference sequence). The CDR3 is made up of 16 amino acids. V was pared by 1 base and J by 6 bases, with 10 bases of the junction left unmatched. DNA of the CDR3: TGTGCCAGTAGTATAGCCCACGGGACAGGTATTCATGGCTACACCTTC. Translating gives CASSIAHGTGIHGYTF.

The chain's CDR3 is CSGGRADNEQFF. The CDR3 DNA reads as TGCAGCGGGGGGAGGGCCGACAATGAGCAGTTCTTC. The chain uses TRBV29-1 and TRBJ2-1; the match to TRBD2 covers 7 bases. From germline, CDR1 is SQVTM and CDR2 ANQGSEA. The CDR3 is made up of 12 amino acids. V lost 7 bases, J lost 5 bases, and 5 bases stayed unmatched.

This chain joins TRBV5-1 and TRBJ2-7, with 8 bases fitting TRBD1. This CDR3 contains 14 residues. Per germline, CDR1 SGHRS and CDR2 YFSETQ. After removal of 2 bases from V and 6 bases from J, the junction contained 7 bases not matched to a gene. This CDR3 reads CASSLVQGVGEQYF. DNA of the CDR3: TGCGCCAGCAGCTTAGTACAGGGGGTCGGCGAGCAGTACTTC.

The genes are TRBV10-3 and TRBJ1-2; 8 bases line up with TRBD1. V gave up 10 bases and J gave up 3 bases; unmatched junction bases: 10. The CDR3 loop spans 14 amino acids. Germline values: CDR1 ENHRY, CDR2 SYGVKD. The CDR3 reads CANRKQGVDYGYTF. The CDR3 bases are TGTGCCAACCGCAAACAGGGGGTCGACTATGGCTACACCTTC.

The J gene is TRBJ2-7, the V gene TRBV28; maybe TRBD2 (6 bases). This CDR3 comprises 15 residues. Trimming pared 6 bases from V and 1 base from J, leaving 16 bases between. Germline V lookup: CDR1 MDHEN, CDR2 SYDVKM. The CDR3 DNA reads as TGTGCCAGCAGCCCACAGGTAGGGACTTCCTACGAGCAGTACTTC. Translating gives CASSPQVGTSYEQYF.

J is TRBJ1-2 and V is TRBV7-9; D may be TRBD1 (5 bases). Trimming took 4 bases from V and 6 from J, leaving 9 bases between them. This CDR3 has 12 amino acids. Germline V CDR1 and CDR2: SEHNR, FQNEAQ (reference sequence). CDR3 bases: TGTGCCAGCAGCTCGACAGTGGATGGCTACACCTTC. The encoded protein is CASSSTVDGYTF.

This clone was recorded a few times. The CDR3 DNA reads TGTGCCAGCAGTGGGCGACTAGTCGGCGAGCAGTACTTC. Amino acid sequence: CASSGRLVGEQYF. The rearrangement uses TRBV27 and TRBJ2-7, with D maybe TRBD2 (6 bases). The V gene's germline CDR1 is MNHEY and CDR2 SMNVEV (reference sequence). This CDR3 is 13 amino acids long. Trimming removed 5 bases from V and 6 bases from J, with 14 bases in between.

The chain combines TRBV9 with TRBJ1-2; D not resolved. The CDR3 is made up of 11 amino acids. Looked up from germline, CDR1 is SGDLS and CDR2 is YYNGEE. The V end was cut by 3 bases, the J end by 8 bases, with 8 bases between. The CDR3 is CASSGGLGYTF. Written as DNA, the CDR3 is TGTGCCAGCAGCGGCGGTCTGGGCTACACCTTC. Based on the CDR3 plus reference TRBV9 and TRBJ1-2, the full variable domain is DSGVTQTPKHLITATGQRVTLRCSPRSGDLSVYWYQQSLDQGLQFLIQYYNGEERAKGNILERFSAQQFPDLHSELNLSSLELGDSALYFCASSGGLGYTFGSGTRLTVV.

The chain combines TRBV4-1 with TRBJ1-2; D call uncertain. V was trimmed by 4 bases and J by 9 bases, leaving 18 bases between them. Germline CDR1 reads MGHRA; CDR2 reads YSYEKL. This CDR3 has 14 residues. CDR3 loop: CASSLLIYDGRYTF. The CDR3 DNA follows: TGCGCCAGCAGCCTACTTATTTACGATGGGCGCTACACCTTC.

This clone occurred a few times. The genes are TRBV13 and TRBJ2-7; 13 nucleotides align to TRBD2. From germline, CDR1 is PRHDT and CDR2 FYEKMQ (reference sequence). Trimming cost V 5 bases and J 3 bases; bases outside gene matches: 4. The CDR3 covers 15 residues. The CDR3 here is CASSRTSGGFYEQYF. The DNA of the CDR3 is TGTGCCAGCAGCCGGACTAGCGGGGGCTTCTACGAGCAGTACTTC.

The gene calls are TRBV19 and TRBJ1-1; D possibly corresponds to TRBD1 (5 bases). V lost 8 bases, J lost 3 bases, and 22 bases lay in between. The CDR3 is 16 amino acids. Looked up from germline, CDR1 is LNHDA and CDR2 is SQIVND (reference sequence). The CDR3 bases are TGTGCCAGTCGAAGGGTTGGACGGGGGTACGACACTGAAGCTTTCTTT. Its protein product is CASRRVGRGYDTEAFF.

This clone was observed a few times. The CDR3 bases are TGTGCCAGCAGCTCCCTCGGGACAGTCTATGGCTACACCTTC. Protein sequence: CASSSLGTVYGYTF. The chain has TRBV11-2 and TRBJ1-2; 7 nucleotides match TRBD1. Germline-derived CDR1 and CDR2 are SGHAT and FQNNGV. V was clipped by 4 bases and J by 4 bases; unmatched bases: 6. The length of the CDR3 is 14 residues.

This sequence joins TRBV9 and TRBJ1-4; D remains ambiguous. The CDR3 contains 14 residues. V was shortened by 0 bases and J by 1 base, with 4 bases between the two germline ends. Looked up from germline, CDR1 is SGDLS and CDR2 is YYNGEE. The CDR3 DNA reads TGTGCCAGCAGCGTAGGAGGAACTAATGAAAAACTGTTTTTT. This gives the protein CASSVGGTNEKLFF.

This chain uses TRBV5-1 with TRBJ2-5, with 7 bases matching TRBD1. Germline CDR1 reads SGHRS; CDR2 reads YFSETQ. J lost 4 bases, V lost 0 bases, and 6 bases had no gene match. The CDR3 contains 15 residues. CDR3: CASSLETGIGETQYF. CDR3 nucleotide sequence: TGCGCCAGCAGCTTGGAGACAGGGATTGGAGAGACCCAGTACTTC.

The V and J genes are TRBV7-2 and TRBJ1-2, with 9 bases matching TRBD1. Germline loops: CDR1 SGHTA, CDR2 FQGNSA. With 4 bases clipped from V and 5 bases from J, the junction kept 2 bases outside the gene matches. The CDR3 sequence is 13 residues long. In DNA, the CDR3 is TGTGCCAGCAGCTGGGACAGGGATTATGGCTACACCTTC. The encoded protein is CASSWDRDYGYTF. The complete variable domain, with remaining parts taken from reference TRBV7-2 and TRBJ1-2, reads GAGVSQSPSNKVTEKGKDVELRCDPISGHTALYWYRQSLGQGLEFLIYFQGNSAPDKSGLPSDRFSAERTGGSVSTLTIQRTQQEDSAVYLCASSWDRDYGYTFGSGTRLTVV.

The rearrangement links TRBV6-5 to TRBJ2-5; D gene unclear. V was pared by 0 bases and J by 5 bases, with 10 bases between. The CDR3 has 14 residues. CDR1 is MNHEY and CDR2 is SVGAGI in the germline V gene. CDR3 loop: CASSYSRLVETQYF. CDR3 coding DNA: TGTGCCAGCAGTTACTCGAGGCTAGTGGAGACCCAGTACTTC.

Worth noting for this clone: This sample includes further DNA sequences coding for the same CDR3. The rearrangement uses TRBV6-5 and TRBJ1-1; 9 bases match TRBD1. Germline V gene sequence: CDR1 MNHEY, CDR2 SVGAGI. After removal of 2 bases from V and 2 bases from J, the junction contained 3 bases not matched to a gene. This CDR3 contains 15 residues. The CDR3 loop reads CASSYGTGRNTEAFF. Here the CDR3 DNA reads TGTGCCAGCAGTTACGGGACAGGGCGAAACACTGAAGCTTTCTTT.